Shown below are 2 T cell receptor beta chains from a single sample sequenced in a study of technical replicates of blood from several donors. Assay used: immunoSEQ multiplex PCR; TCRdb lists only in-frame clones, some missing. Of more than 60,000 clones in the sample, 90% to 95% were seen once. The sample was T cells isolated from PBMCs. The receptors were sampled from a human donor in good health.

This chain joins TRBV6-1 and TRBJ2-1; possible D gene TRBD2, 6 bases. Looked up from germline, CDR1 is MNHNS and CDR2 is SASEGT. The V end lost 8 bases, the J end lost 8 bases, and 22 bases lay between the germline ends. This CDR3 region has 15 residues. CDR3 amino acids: CASSKRVAGWDEQFF. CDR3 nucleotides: TGTGCCAGCTCTAAAAGGGTGGCGGGATGGGATGAGCAGTTCTTC.

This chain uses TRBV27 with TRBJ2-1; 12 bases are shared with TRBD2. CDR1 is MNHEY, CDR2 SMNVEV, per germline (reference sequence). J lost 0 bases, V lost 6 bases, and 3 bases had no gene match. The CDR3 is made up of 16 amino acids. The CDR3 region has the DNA TGTGCCAGCAGAGGACTAGCGGGACGCTCCTACAATGAGCAGTTCTTC. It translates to CASRGLAGRSYNEQFF.